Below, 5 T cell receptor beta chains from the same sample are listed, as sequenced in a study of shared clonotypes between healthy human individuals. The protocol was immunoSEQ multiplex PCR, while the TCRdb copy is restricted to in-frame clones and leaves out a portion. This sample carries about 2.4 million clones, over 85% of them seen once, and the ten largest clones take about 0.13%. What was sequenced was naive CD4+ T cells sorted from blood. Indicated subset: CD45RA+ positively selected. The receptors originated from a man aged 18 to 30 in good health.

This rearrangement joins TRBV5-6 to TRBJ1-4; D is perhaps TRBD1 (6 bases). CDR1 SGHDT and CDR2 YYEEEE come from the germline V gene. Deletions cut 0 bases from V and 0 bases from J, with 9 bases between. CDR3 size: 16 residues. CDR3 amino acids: CASSLAGGATNEKLFF. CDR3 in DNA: TGTGCCAGCAGCTTGGCCGGGGGCGCAACTAATGAAAAACTGTTTTTT.

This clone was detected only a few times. For the CDR3, the DNA is TGTGCCAGTCAAGCGTGGGGGGTAGCTTTCTTT. As protein: CASQAWGVAFF. The chain uses TRBV6-5 and TRBJ1-1; D is possibly TRBD1 (5 bases). With 9 bases removed from V and 10 bases from J, the gap between germline ends came to 15 bases. CDR3 length: 11 amino acids. The V gene's germline CDR1 is MNHEY and CDR2 SVGAGI.

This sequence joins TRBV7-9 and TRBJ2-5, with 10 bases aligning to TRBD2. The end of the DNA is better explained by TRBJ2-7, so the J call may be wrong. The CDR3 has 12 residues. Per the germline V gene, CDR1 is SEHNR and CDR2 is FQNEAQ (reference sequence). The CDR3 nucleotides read TGTGCCCCAGCGGGGGGGCTATACGAGCAGTACTTC. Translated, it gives CAPAGGLYEQYF.

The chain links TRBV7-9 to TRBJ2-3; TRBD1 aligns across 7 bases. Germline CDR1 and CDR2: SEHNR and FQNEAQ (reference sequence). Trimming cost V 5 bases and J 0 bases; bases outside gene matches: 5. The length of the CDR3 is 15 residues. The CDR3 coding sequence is TGTGCCAGCAGCGCTCCGACAGGGAGCACAGATACGCAGTATTTT. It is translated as CASSAPTGSTDTQYF.

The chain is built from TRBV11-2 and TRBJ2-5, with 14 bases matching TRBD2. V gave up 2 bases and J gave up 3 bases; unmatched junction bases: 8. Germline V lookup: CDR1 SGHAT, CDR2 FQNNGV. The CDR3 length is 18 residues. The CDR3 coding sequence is TGTGCCAGCAGCTTAAGGGGGCCGGGACTAGCGGGAGAAGAGACCCAGTACTTC. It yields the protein CASSLRGPGLAGEETQYF.